Following are 7 T cell receptor beta chains from one sample sequenced in a study of T cells in Graves' hyperthyroidism and ophthalmopathy. The CDR3 regions of TCR beta were amplified from RNA transcripts. TCR CDR3 regions were first amplified by RT-PCR with HTBI primers. TCRdb fed the multiplex PCR reads into MiXCR, producing one record per CDR3 protein. This sample yields roughly 700,000 distinct CDR3 sequences, of which 35% are seen a single time; more than 25% belongs to the top ten. Sequencing input: blood. Receptors originate from a middle-aged woman with Graves' hyperthyroidism.

The chain employs TRBV7-3 and TRBJ1-4; D is possibly TRBD1 (5 bases). V was cut by 6 bases and J by 4 bases, with 27 bases left in between. The CDR3 has 19 amino acids. Germline CDR1 SGHTA, CDR2 FQGTGA. The DNA of the CDR3 is TGTGCCAGCAGTGAAGCGCGAATCTGGCTGACAGCGGGTAATGAAAAACTGTTTTTT. Its protein product is CASSEARIWLTAGNEKLFF. Using reference TRBV7-3 and TRBJ1-4 for the parts outside the CDR3, the full variable domain is GAGVSQTPSNKVTEKGKYVELRCDPISGHTALYWYRQSLGQGPEFLIYFQGTGAADDSGLPNDRFFAVRPEGSVSTLKIQRTERGDSAVYLCASSEARIWLTAGNEKLFFGSGTQLSVL.

Details on this clonotype: A much more abundant neighbour one base away suggests this may be a read error. It is likely a read error, because the conserved phenylalanine at the end of the CDR3 is missing. Written as DNA, the CDR3 is TGTGCCAGCAAGCCCACAGGGAACTATGGCTACACCCTC. It yields the protein CASKPTGNYGYTL. The chain joins TRBV25-1 to TRBJ1-2; possible D gene TRBD1, 6 bases. Trimming took 7 bases from V and 2 from J, leaving 11 bases between them. The CDR3 runs to 13 residues. Per germline, CDR1 MGHDK and CDR2 SYGVNS.

For this clonotype: It may be a read error: a sequence one base away is much more abundant. The chain recombines TRBV20-1 with TRBJ2-7; D ambiguous. CDR1 is DFQATT, CDR2 SNEGSKA, per germline (reference sequence). CDR3 length: 12 residues. The CDR3 sequence: CNAATLGYEQYF. Written as DNA, the CDR3 is TGCAATGCTGCTACTCTAGGCTACGAGCAGTACTTC.

This CDR3 reads CSVALAEPSCGQYF. DNA of the CDR3: TGCAGCGTTGCCCTAGCGGAGCCCTCCTGCGGGCAGTACTTC. The rearrangement links TRBV29-1 to TRBJ2-7; 7 bases agree with TRBD2. This CDR3 comprises 14 residues. J lost 9 bases, V lost 4 bases, and 15 bases had no gene match. Germline V CDR1 and CDR2: SQVTM, ANQGSEA.

As to this clonotype: A much larger clone is a single base away; this may be a read error. J is TRBJ2-7 and V is TRBV20-1; the D is unclear. Germline CDR1 DFQATT, CDR2 SNEGSKA (reference sequence). The CDR3 is 13 amino acids. The CDR3 region is CSARDRSVGEQCF. CDR3 in DNA: TGCAGTGCTAGAGATCGATCGGTTGGCGAGCAGTGCTTC.

This clonotype appeared many times. V usage is TRBV10-3 and J usage is TRBJ2-6; 8 nucleotides agree with TRBD2. The CDR3 consists of 16 residues. From germline, CDR1 is ENHRY and CDR2 SYGVKD. Trimming cost V 10 bases and J 1 base; bases outside gene matches: 9. In DNA form, the CDR3 reads TGTGCCACTCAAGGCGGGGGGATATCTGGGGCCAACGTCCTGACTTTC. It specifies CATQGGGISGANVLTF.

Concerning this clonotype itself: This may stem from a read error, because a much larger clone lies one nucleotide away. The J gene is TRBJ1-1, the V gene TRBV5-1, with TRBD1 as a possible D gene (5 bases). The CDR3 spans 13 residues. Per the germline V gene, CDR1 is SGHRS and CDR2 is YFSETQ. In DNA, the CDR3 is TGCGCCAGCAGCTTCCAGGACAACACTGAAGCTTCCTTT. This encodes CASSFQDNTEASF.